This paragraph reports one T cell receptor beta chain. It lacks a known antigen. No base quality values were provided; no much bigger clone lies one nucleotide off. For the CD8 naive samples, CD45RO-negative cells were positively selected for CCR7, yielding a CD45RA+CCR7+ population from which TemRA cells were excluded. Healthy HIV-negative adults with no recently reported acute infections or vaccinations were included as donors. All donors were Caucasian adults living in Nashville, Tennessee, USA. After blood collection by leukapheresis, PBMCs were isolated using Ficoll-Histopaque density gradient centrifugation and then cryopreserved in the vapor phase of liquid nitrogen. Purity and quantity of every magnetically sorted T cell population were checked by analytical flow cytometry. Each sorted fraction had its genomic DNA isolated and then quantified by UV absorbance on a Nanodrop 2000c. These data come from a study of shared clonotypes between healthy human individuals (dated by TCRdb to 2020 to 2021). Concerning the study at large: A few men and two women, aged 18 to 49 years, made up the cohort. To estimate repertoire size and how much clonotypes are shared between individuals, the study performed deep sequencing of blood TCR repertoires from roughly five healthy adults. Different laboratories and diverse techniques were used to prepare libraries and sequence TCR repertoires, to increase sequencing depth and limit assay-specific biases. Each donor's leukapheresis produced roughly between roughly 0.85 and 9 billion PBMCs. For each donor, three plates each were used for CD4 naive and CD4 memory, two plates were used for CD8 naive, and one plate was used for CD8 memory.

TCR CDR3 regions were amplified from genomic DNA by multiplex PCR using the deep immunoSEQ assay. Extracted genomic DNA from each cell subset was distributed evenly across all wells of several immunoSEQ 96-well plates, and each plate was treated as a replicate. For sorted subsets, each replicate PCR was loaded with around 200 ng genomic DNA, equivalent to some 31,000 T cell genomes. Purified libraries were measured with a Qubit 3.0 fluorometer, size-checked on a Bioanalyzer 2100, and measured again with the KAPA Library Quantification kit. Every immunoSEQ 96-well plate was sequenced on a dedicated single-read 150-cycle Illumina NextSeq 550 flow cell. The authors' pipeline ran thus. Because the immunoSEQ output included only junctional sequences and no quality scores, the filtering could not be the same as the filtering used for full-length reads. Sequences were annotated with PyIR, a Python wrapper for IgBLAST v1.9, and V/J genes and CDR3 were assigned using IMGT germline references. Any read was removed if the V/J assignment was weak (E-value above 1e-6), the CDR3 was missing, or the read contained stop codons, out-of-frame junctions, or ambiguous translated residues. V3J clonotypes were defined by identical inferred V gene, J gene, and CDR3 amino acid sequence. The percentage overlap between two repertoires was calculated by dividing the number of shared unique clonotypes by the size of the smaller repertoire. Richness of each repertoire was evaluated using RTK rarefaction, the Chao1 estimator, and Recon v2.1 estimates of unobserved clonotypes. OLGA was used to compute generation probabilities for all TCRbeta clonotypes that the gDNA method yielded from a handful of donors. In its TCRdb copy, this immuneACCESS table keeps in-frame sequences only and misses some clones. Where compared with another copy, unresolved V genes explain less than half of these, and the others have no known cause. The D gene and trimming were derived from the DNA, and the V and J assignments and clone size from that table. The sample data list about 680,000 clones, and 92% of these were observed just once. Jointly, the top ten make up approximately 25% of the sample.

The paper as a whole reports these results and caveats: Compared with non-shared clonotypes, the clonotypes found in all four sorted-subset donors had higher generation probabilities. Based on pairwise subsampling, the degree of clonotype sharing among donors was expected to be affected by sequencing depth. The small number of donors limited the genetic and exposure-history diversity represented. Rarefaction of sorted-subset datasets indicated incomplete sequencing despite the large sequencing depth. Naive subsets generally had larger estimated clonotype richness than memory subsets. Across a few donors, around 5.4% of naive CD4, roughly 3.8% of naive CD8, under 2.5% of memory CD4, and under 0.45% of memory CD8 clonotypes were shared. Sampling was restricted to blood, and TCR repertoires in tissues likely differ from the TCR repertoires found in blood.

CDR1 LGHNT and CDR2 FRNRAP are derived from the germline V gene. V loses 5 bases of germline sequence and J loses 7 bases, and the interval between the two ends is 17 bases. The CDR3 spans 14 residues, from the cysteine through the phenylalanine. Only CDR3 DNA is held: 42 bases, read in frame from base 1. Sequencing was carried out using naive CD8+ T cells sorted from blood. Reading the label with the study, this specimen's cell subset or site is: CD45RA+CCR7+. The TCR comes from a man under 40 in good health. The rearranged segments are TRBV12-5 and TRBJ2-5; tentative D gene TRBD1, with 5 bases matching. The DNA sequence is TGTGCTAGTGGTGTGGGGCCGAACACTGGGACCCAGTACTTC. Translated, it gives CASGVGPNTGTQYF.